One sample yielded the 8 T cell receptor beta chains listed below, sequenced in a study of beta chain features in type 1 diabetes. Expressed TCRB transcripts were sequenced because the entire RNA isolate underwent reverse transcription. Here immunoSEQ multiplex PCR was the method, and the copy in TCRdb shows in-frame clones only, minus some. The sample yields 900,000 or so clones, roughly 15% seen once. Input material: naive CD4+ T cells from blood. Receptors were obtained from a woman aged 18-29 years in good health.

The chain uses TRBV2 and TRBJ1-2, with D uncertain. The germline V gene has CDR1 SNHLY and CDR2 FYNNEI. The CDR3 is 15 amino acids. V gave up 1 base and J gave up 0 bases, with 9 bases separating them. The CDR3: CASSEGQLANYGYTF. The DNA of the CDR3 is TGTGCCAGCAGTGAAGGGCAGCTAGCTAACTATGGCTACACCTTC. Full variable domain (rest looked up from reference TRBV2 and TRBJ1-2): EPEVTQTPSHQVTQMGQEVILRCVPISNHLYFYWYRQILGQKVEFLVSFYNNEISEKSEIFDDQFSVERPDGSNFTLKIRSTKLEDSAMYFCASSEGQLANYGYTFGSGTRLTVV.

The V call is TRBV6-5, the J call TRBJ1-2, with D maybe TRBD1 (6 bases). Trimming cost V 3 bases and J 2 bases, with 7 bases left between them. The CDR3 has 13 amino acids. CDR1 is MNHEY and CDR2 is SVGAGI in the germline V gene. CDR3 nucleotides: TGTGCCAGCAGTTATGGACAGAACTATGGCTACACCTTC. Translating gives CASSYGQNYGYTF.

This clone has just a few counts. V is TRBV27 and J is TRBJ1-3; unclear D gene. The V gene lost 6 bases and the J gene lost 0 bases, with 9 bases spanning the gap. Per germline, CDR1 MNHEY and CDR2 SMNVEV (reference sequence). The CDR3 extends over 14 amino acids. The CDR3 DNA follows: TGTGCCAGCAGCAACCGGGGCTCTGGAAACACCATATATTTT. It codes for CASSNRGSGNTIYF.

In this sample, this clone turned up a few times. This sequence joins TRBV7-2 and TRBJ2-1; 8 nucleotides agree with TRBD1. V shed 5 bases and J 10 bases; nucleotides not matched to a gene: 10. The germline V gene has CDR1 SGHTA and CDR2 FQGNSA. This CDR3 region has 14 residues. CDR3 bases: TGTGCCAGCAGCCTAAGGACAGGGTCACCGGAGCAGTTCTTC. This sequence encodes CASSLRTGSPEQFF. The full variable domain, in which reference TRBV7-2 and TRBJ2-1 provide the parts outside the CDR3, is GAGVSQSPSNKVTEKGKDVELRCDPISGHTALYWYRQSLGQGLEFLIYFQGNSAPDKSGLPSDRFSAERTGGSVSTLTIQRTQQEDSAVYLCASSLRTGSPEQFFGPGTRLTVL.

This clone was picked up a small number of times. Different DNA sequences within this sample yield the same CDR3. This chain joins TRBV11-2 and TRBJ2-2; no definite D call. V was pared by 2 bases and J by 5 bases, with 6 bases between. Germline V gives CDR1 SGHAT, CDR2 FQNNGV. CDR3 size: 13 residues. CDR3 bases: TGTGCCAGCAGCTTAATGGGTACCGGGGAGCTGTTTTTT. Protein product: CASSLMGTGELFF.

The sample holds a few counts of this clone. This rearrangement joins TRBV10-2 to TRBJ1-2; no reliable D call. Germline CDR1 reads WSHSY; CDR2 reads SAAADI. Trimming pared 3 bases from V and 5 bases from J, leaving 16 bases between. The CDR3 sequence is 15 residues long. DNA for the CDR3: TGCGCCAGCAGTGATTCTTTAAGCCAGGTTTATGGCTACACCTTC. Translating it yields CASSDSLSQVYGYTF.

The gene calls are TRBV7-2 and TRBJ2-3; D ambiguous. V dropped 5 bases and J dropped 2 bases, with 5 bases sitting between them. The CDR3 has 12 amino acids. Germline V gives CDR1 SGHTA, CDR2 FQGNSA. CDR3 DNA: TGTGCCAGCAGCCCGTACACAGATACGCAGTATTTT. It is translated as CASSPYTDTQYF.

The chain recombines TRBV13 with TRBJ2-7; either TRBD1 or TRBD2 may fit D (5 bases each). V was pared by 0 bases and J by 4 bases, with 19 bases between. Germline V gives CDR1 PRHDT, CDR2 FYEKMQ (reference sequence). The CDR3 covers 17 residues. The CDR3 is CASSLGRRWGPRYEQYF. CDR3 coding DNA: TGTGCCAGCAGCTTAGGCCGGAGGTGGGGCCCAAGATACGAGCAGTACTTC.